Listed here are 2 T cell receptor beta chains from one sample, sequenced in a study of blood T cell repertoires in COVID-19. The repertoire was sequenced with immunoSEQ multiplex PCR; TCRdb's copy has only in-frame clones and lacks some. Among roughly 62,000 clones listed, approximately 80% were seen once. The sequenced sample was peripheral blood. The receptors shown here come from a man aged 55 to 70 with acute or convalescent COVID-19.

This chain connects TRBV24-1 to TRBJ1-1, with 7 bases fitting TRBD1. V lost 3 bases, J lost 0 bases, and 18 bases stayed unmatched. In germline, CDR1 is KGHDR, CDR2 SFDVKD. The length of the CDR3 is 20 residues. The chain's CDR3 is CATSDRRTGLWEWVNTEAFF. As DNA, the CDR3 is TGTGCCACCAGTGATCGACGGACAGGTTTATGGGAGTGGGTGAACACTGAAGCTTTCTTT.

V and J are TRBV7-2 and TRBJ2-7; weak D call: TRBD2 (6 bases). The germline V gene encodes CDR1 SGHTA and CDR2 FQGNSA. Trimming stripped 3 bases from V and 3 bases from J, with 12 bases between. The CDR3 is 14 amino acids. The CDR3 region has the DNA TGTGCCAGCAGCTTGCCGGGACTGAGCTACGAGCAGTACTTC. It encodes CASSLPGLSYEQYF.